At least ten counts were recorded for the clone carrying this TCR beta chain. As for time point: newly diagnosed GD, antithyroid drugs for less than 3 months. The authors made the TCR library using RNA they extracted from PBMCs. Arm-PCR of CDR3 regions and iRepertoire HTBI primers were used to build TCR beta libraries. TCRdb recomputed calls from the multiplex PCR reads with MiXCR, one row per CDR3 protein. Of some 500,000 distinct CDR3 sequences in the sample, 13% were seen once. These data come from a study of regulatory T cells in long-lasting Graves disease. The CDR3 is 14 amino acids. Trimming removed 6 bases from V and 6 bases from J; junction bases left unmatched: 7. CDR1 and CDR2 from the germline V gene are MNHNS and SASEGT. A further study also used this sample, focusing on T cells in Graves' hyperthyroidism and ophthalmopathy.

This chain links TRBV6-1 with TRBJ2-2, with 7 bases matching TRBD2. The sequencing here drew on peripheral blood mononuclear cells (PBMCs), taken at new diagnosis, from a patient treated with antithyroid drugs. The receptor was isolated from a man between 25 and 39 years old with Graves disease. The CDR3 loop is CASSTRGRAGELFF. CDR3 coding DNA: TGTGCCAGCAGCACCCGGGGGAGGGCCGGGGAGCTGTTTTTT.